This TCR beta chain was identified in a study of CD8 T cells in ankylosing spondylitis. Overall study findings and caveats: Earlier reports found some motif variants in synovial fluid and blood in reactive arthritis. What appeared characteristic of ankylosing spondylitis blood was a TCR beta motif of eight highly homologous variants. Significantly higher representation of disease-linked clones was reported for matched ankylosing spondylitis synovial fluid. Peripheral blood held disease-linked clones only at relatively low frequency, and these were CD8+.

Trimming shortened V by 5 bases and J by 0 bases, and 17 bases separated the two germline ends. CDR3 length equals 16 residues. Germline lookup yields CDR1 MDHEN and CDR2 SYDVKM. Regarding this clonotype: Its antigen is undetermined.

With molecular barcodes, quantitative 5'-RACE was used to make the TCR beta libraries. From the 5' RACE reads, TCRdb called clonotypes with MiXCR, one entry per CDR3 protein. Of around 480,000 distinct CDR3 sequences listed, roughly 18% are singletons. The TCR sequence derives from a male donor with ankylosing spondylitis. The chain couples TRBV28 to TRBJ2-7; D tentatively reads TRBD1 or TRBD2 (6 bases each). Source material: blood, either unsorted or a sorted T cell fraction (not recorded which). CDR3 DNA: TGTGCCAGCAGTACAGGCGGGACACAGGGCTCCTACGAGCAGTACTTC. This sequence encodes CASSTGGTQGSYEQYF.